The 5 T cell receptor beta chains listed next were all sequenced from one sample in a study. The table came from immunoSEQ multiplex PCR; TCRdb's copy has only in-frame clones and leaves some out. The data show tens of thousands of clones, with about 94% seen just once and roughly 4% held by the top ten. The sequenced sample consisted of PBMCs. These TCRs come from a middle-aged man with rheumatoid arthritis.

The rearrangement links TRBV6-4 to TRBJ1-2, with D uncertain. The CDR3 length is 12 residues. V gave up 2 bases and J gave up 2 bases, with 3 bases separating them. Germline V CDR1 and CDR2: MRHNA, SNTAGT. As DNA, the CDR3 is TGTGCCAGCAGTGACGGAAACTATGGCTACACCTTC. Residues: CASSDGNYGYTF.

This chain links TRBV19 with TRBJ1-1, with 7 positions matching TRBD1. V was pared by 3 bases and J by 0 bases, with 4 bases of the junction left unmatched. The CDR3 has 15 amino acids. The V gene's germline CDR1 is LNHDA and CDR2 SQIVND (reference sequence). CDR3 in amino acids: CASSMADRVNTEAFF. In DNA, the CDR3 is TGTGCCAGTAGTATGGCAGACAGGGTGAACACTGAAGCTTTCTTT. Based on the CDR3 plus reference TRBV19 and TRBJ1-1, the full variable domain is DGGITQSPKYLFRKEGQNVTLSCEQNLNHDAMYWYRQDPGQGLRLIYYSQIVNDFQKGDIAEGYSVSREKKESFPLTVTSAQKNPTAFYLCASSMADRVNTEAFFGQGTRLTVV.

The chain couples TRBV3-1 (or the pseudogene TRBV3-2) to TRBJ1-2; D is ambiguous. CDR3 length: 12 amino acids. CDR1 and CDR2 (germline): LGHDT, YNNKEL (reference sequence). The V end lost 1 base, the J end lost 7 bases, and 7 bases lay between the germline ends. CDR3 sequence: CASSQGNAGYTF. The DNA of the CDR3 is TGTGCCAGCAGCCAAGGAAACGCTGGCTACACCTTC.

J is TRBJ2-7 and V is TRBV28; TRBD1 aligns across 9 bases. Germline-derived CDR1 and CDR2 are MDHEN and SYDVKM. The V segment lost 6 bases and the J segment 9 bases; nucleotides outside the gene matches: 15. The CDR3 contains 15 residues. The CDR3 is CASSRDRASTTVQYF. CDR3 coding DNA: TGTGCCAGCAGCCGGGACAGGGCTTCTACTACGGTGCAGTACTTC.

V gene TRBV14 combines with J gene TRBJ2-7; D is perhaps TRBD1 (6 bases). This CDR3 is built from 16 residues. The V end was cut by 4 bases, the J end by 4 bases, with 20 bases between. Germline V gene sequence: CDR1 SGHDN, CDR2 FVKESK. CDR3 amino acids: CASSLSFLSGVYEQYF. The CDR3 nucleotides read TGTGCCAGCAGCCTTAGTTTCCTGTCAGGGGTATACGAGCAGTACTTC.